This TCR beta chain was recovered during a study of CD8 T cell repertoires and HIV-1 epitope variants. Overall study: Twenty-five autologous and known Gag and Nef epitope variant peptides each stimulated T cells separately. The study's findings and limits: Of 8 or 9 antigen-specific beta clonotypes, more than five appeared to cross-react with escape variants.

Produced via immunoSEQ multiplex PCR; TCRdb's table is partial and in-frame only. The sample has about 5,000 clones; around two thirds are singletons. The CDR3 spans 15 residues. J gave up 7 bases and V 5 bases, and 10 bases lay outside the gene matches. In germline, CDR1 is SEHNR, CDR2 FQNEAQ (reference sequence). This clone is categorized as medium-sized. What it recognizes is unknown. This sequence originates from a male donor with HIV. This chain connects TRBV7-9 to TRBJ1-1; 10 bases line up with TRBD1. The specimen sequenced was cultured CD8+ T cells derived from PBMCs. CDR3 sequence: CASSQSTGGGYEAFF. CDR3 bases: TGTGCCAGCAGCCAATCGACAGGGGGCGGCTATGAAGCTTTCTTT. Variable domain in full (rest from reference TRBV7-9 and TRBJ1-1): DTGVSQNPRHKITKRGQNVTFRCDPISEHNRLYWYRQTLGQGPEFLTYFQNEAQLEKSRLLSDRFSAERPKGSFSTLEIQRTEQGDSAMYLCASSQSTGGGYEAFFGQGTRLTVV.